These 23 T cell receptor beta chains were all obtained from the same sample, sequenced in a study of OX40 agonist ivuxolimab in advanced cancers. Profiled with immunoSEQ multiplex PCR; TCRdb holds only in-frame clones, not every one. This sample has about 50,000 clones, with about 83% found just once. Material: CD4+ or CD8+ T cells sorted from blood, obtained in a trial of the OX40 agonist ivuxolimab. The receptors originated from an adult with an advanced solid tumor such as melanoma, head and neck, liver or kidney cancer.

V and J are TRBV19 and TRBJ2-5; 9 bases are a match to TRBD2. This CDR3 region has 14 residues. Losses at the gene ends were 5 bases for V and 5 bases for J; bases not matched to a gene: 6. Looked up from germline, CDR1 is LNHDA and CDR2 is SQIVND (reference sequence). The CDR3: CASSSLAGVETQYF. The CDR3 region has the DNA TGTGCCAGTAGTTCATTAGCGGGAGTGGAGACCCAGTACTTC.

The chain is built from TRBV5-1 and TRBJ1-6, with D unresolved. V was trimmed by 3 bases and J by 15 bases, leaving 19 bases between them. The germline V gene encodes CDR1 SGHRS and CDR2 YFSETQ. The CDR3 has 14 amino acids. The CDR3 DNA is TGCGCCAGCAGCTCGGACTCCTGGTTTCGTAGCCTCCACTTT. It is translated as CASSSDSWFRSLHF.

CDR3 loop: CTSSQGPSGRGDTQYF. DNA of the CDR3: TGCACCAGCAGCCAAGGTCCTAGCGGGAGGGGGGATACGCAGTATTTT. J is TRBJ2-3 and V is TRBV1; the D call of TRBD2 is as the table states it, not checked on the DNA. TRBV1 is classified as a pseudogene. This CDR3 is 16 amino acids long.

About this clone itself: Sequence at one end of the junction differs from germline and may be a read error. The CDR3 loop reads CASSLRIPGEPQHF. The DNA for the CDR3 is TGTGCCAGCAGCTTGAGAATCCCGGGGGAGCCCCAGCATTTT. This rearrangement joins TRBV5-1 to TRBJ1-5; the D gene is possibly TRBD1 (5 bases). Germline V gene sequence: CDR1 SGHRS, CDR2 YFSETQ. CDR3 size: 14 residues.

The V and J genes are TRBV2 and TRBJ1-1; D may be TRBD1 (5 bases). Trimming cost V 6 bases and J 0 bases, with 17 bases left between them. This CDR3 contains 16 residues. The germline CDR1 and CDR2 sequences are SNHLY and FYNNEI. The chain's CDR3 is CASRRNPTAMNTEAFF. The CDR3 DNA follows: TGTGCCAGCAGACGGAACCCGACAGCGATGAACACTGAAGCTTTCTTT.

In its sample, this clone was seen a few times. Different DNA sequences within this sample yield the same CDR3. The rearrangement links TRBV7-7 to TRBJ1-2; D ambiguous. Germline V gives CDR1 SSHAT, CDR2 FNYEAQ (reference sequence). Trimming stripped 9 bases from V and 3 bases from J, with 20 bases between. The CDR3 is made up of 15 amino acids. The CDR3 DNA is TGTGCCAGAGGGAGGGAGGGAATTATCTACTATGGCTACACCTTC. This codes for CARGREGIIYYGYTF.

V gene TRBV6-5 combines with J gene TRBJ1-2, with no clear D. The CDR3 extends over 14 amino acids. Trimming took off 5 bases at V and 5 bases at J, with 15 bases between the two ends. From germline, CDR1 is MNHEY and CDR2 SVGAGI. The CDR3: CASSTSGSWYGYTF. For the CDR3, the DNA is TGTGCCAGCAGTACTAGTGGGTCGTGGTATGGCTACACCTTC.

This clone was found once. J is TRBJ2-5 and V is TRBV10-2, with 10 nucleotides matching TRBD2. Losses at the gene ends were 5 bases for V and 4 bases for J; bases not matched to a gene: 4. There are 14 residues in the CDR3. Germline V CDR1 and CDR2: WSHSY, SAAADI. The CDR3 loop is CASSSGGARETQYF. In DNA form, the CDR3 reads TGCGCCAGCAGTAGCGGGGGGGCGAGAGAGACCCAGTACTTC.

The J gene is TRBJ1-1, the V gene TRBV29-1; 8 positions agree with TRBD1. This CDR3 spans 13 amino acids. Trimming at V came to 6 bases and at J to 0 bases, leaving 3 bases not matched to a gene. Germline-derived CDR1 and CDR2 are SQVTM and ANQGSEA. As DNA, the CDR3 is TGCAGCGTAAACAGGGGGGTGAACACTGAAGCTTTCTTT. Translating it yields CSVNRGVNTEAFF.

This chain uses TRBV28 with TRBJ1-6; D unclear. Germline CDR1 reads MDHEN; CDR2 reads SYDVKM. Trimming stripped 6 bases from V and 7 bases from J, with 13 bases between. The CDR3 has 14 residues. As DNA, the CDR3 is TGTGCCAGCAGCTGGGGTCCGTTGAATTCACCCCTCCACTTT. Translating it yields CASSWGPLNSPLHF.

The J gene is TRBJ2-3, the V gene TRBV6-6; 9 bases are shared with TRBD2. Trimming removed 6 bases from V and 1 base from J; junction bases left unmatched: 2. The CDR3 contains 14 residues. Germline V CDR1 and CDR2: MNHNY, SVGAGI (reference sequence). CDR3 bases: TGTGCCAGCAGCCGCGGGGGGGGCACAGATACGCAGTATTTT. It codes for CASSRGGGTDTQYF.

The chain joins TRBV6-1 to TRBJ2-1, with 9 bases that match TRBD1. V shed 3 bases and J 7 bases; nucleotides not matched to a gene: 10. The CDR3 consists of 16 residues. CDR1 MNHNS and CDR2 SASEGT come from the germline V gene. This CDR3 is CASSDMGQGVWNEQFF. CDR3 coding DNA: TGTGCCAGCAGTGATATGGGACAGGGTGTGTGGAATGAGCAGTTCTTC.

The rearrangement joins TRBV28 to TRBJ1-5, with D possibly being TRBD1 (5 bases). CDR1 and CDR2 from the germline V gene are MDHEN and SYDVKM. The V gene lost 10 bases and the J gene lost 9 bases, with 19 bases spanning the gap. This CDR3 comprises 13 residues. The CDR3 sequence is CANTTTDLLPQHF. As DNA, the CDR3 is TGTGCCAACACTACGACAGATTTACTGCCCCAGCATTTT.

This clone appeared a single time. This chain uses TRBV6-6 with TRBJ2-7, with D possibly being TRBD1 (6 bases). Trimming removed 0 bases at V and 3 bases at J, with 9 bases between. This CDR3 contains 14 residues. Looked up from germline, CDR1 is MNHNY and CDR2 is SVGAGI (reference sequence). The CDR3 reads CASSYSDRIYEQYF. The CDR3 DNA is TGTGCCAGCAGTTACTCGGACAGAATCTACGAGCAGTACTTC.

This clone was found a few times. This chain uses TRBV2 with TRBJ1-5, with a weak D call TRBD1 (5 bases). The germline gives CDR1 SNHLY, CDR2 FYNNEI. V was clipped by 4 bases and J by 11 bases, with 21 bases between them. This CDR3 has 15 residues. The CDR3 spells CASSGVGGLRATQHF. The CDR3 DNA reads as TGTGCCAGCAGTGGGGTTGGGGGACTCCGAGCGACCCAGCATTTT.

The CDR3 sequence is CAISDTSGSTDTQYF. For the CDR3, the DNA is TGTGCCATCAGTGATACTAGCGGGAGCACAGATACGCAGTATTTT. The chain links TRBV10-3 to TRBJ2-3, with TRBD2 matching over 9 bases. The CDR3 is made up of 15 amino acids. The germline gives CDR1 ENHRY, CDR2 SYGVKD. V was pared by 3 bases and J by 0 bases, with 1 base of the junction left unmatched.

The chain carries TRBV7-2 and TRBJ2-7; D unclear. The CDR3 contains 14 residues. The V end was cut by 1 base, the J end by 0 bases, with 7 bases between. Germline V gives CDR1 SGHTA, CDR2 FQGNSA. CDR3 amino acids: CASSLGRSSYEQYF. Written as DNA, the CDR3 is TGTGCCAGCAGCTTAGGGAGAAGCTCCTACGAGCAGTACTTC.

The gene calls are TRBV7-2 and TRBJ2-5; unclear D gene. Germline CDR1 SGHTA, CDR2 FQGNSA. The CDR3 is 16 residues long. The V end lost 1 base, the J end lost 13 bases, and 25 bases lay between the germline ends. The CDR3 nucleotides read TGTGCCAGCAGCTTAGTGGGTGGAAATTCGGGTACTGAGCGGTACTTC. Protein product: CASSLVGGNSGTERYF.

The V and J genes are TRBV15 and TRBJ1-1; TRBD1 might be the D (5 bases). CDR1 and CDR2 from the germline V gene are LNHNV and YYDKDF (reference sequence). The CDR3 is 15 amino acids. V was clipped by 0 bases and J by 3 bases, with 11 bases between them. CDR3 sequence: CATSREGVRYTEAFF. CDR3 DNA sequence: TGTGCCACCAGCAGAGAAGGGGTTAGGTACACTGAAGCTTTCTTT.

A few counts support this clone. The chain employs TRBV7-2 and TRBJ1-5, with 8 bases aligning to TRBD1. J lost 2 bases, V lost 5 bases, and 5 bases had no gene match. The V gene's germline CDR1 is SGHTA and CDR2 FQGNSA. The CDR3 consists of 15 residues. The DNA of the CDR3 is TGTGCCAGCAGCCCAGGGGGCATGGGCAATCAGCCCCAGCATTTT. It specifies CASSPGGMGNQPQHF.

The chain employs TRBV10-2 and TRBJ1-5; 7 bases agree with TRBD1. The CDR3 is made up of 14 amino acids. Trimming removed 4 bases from V and 6 bases from J; junction bases left unmatched: 6. The germline CDR1 and CDR2 sequences are WSHSY and SAAADI. CDR3 nucleotide sequence: TGCGCCAGCAGTGTGTCGACAGGGAGTCAGCCCCAGCATTTT. Its protein is CASSVSTGSQPQHF.

The chain uses TRBV7-9 and TRBJ2-1, with 9 bases identical to TRBD1. This CDR3 is built from 15 residues. Germline values: CDR1 SEHNR, CDR2 FQNEAQ (reference sequence). V was clipped by 3 bases and J by 6 bases; unmatched bases: 6. DNA of the CDR3: TGTGCCAGCAGCTTTCCGGGACAGGGTAGCAATGAGCAGTTCTTC. Amino acids: CASSFPGQGSNEQFF.

Notes on this clone: This same CDR3 is encoded by further DNA sequences in the sample. The gene calls are TRBV28 and TRBJ2-3; 8 nucleotides align to TRBD2. The CDR3 covers 15 residues. Germline V gives CDR1 MDHEN, CDR2 SYDVKM. J was trimmed by 2 bases and V by 6 bases; bases with no gene match: 7. CDR3 DNA sequence: TGTGCCAGCAGCCCGGCGGGGGGAAACACAGATACGCAGTATTTT. Its translation is CASSPAGGNTDTQYF. Full variable domain (missing parts from reference TRBV28 and TRBJ2-3): DVKVTQSSRYLVKRTGEKVFLECVQDMDHENMFWYRQDPGLGLRLIYFSYDVKMKEKGDIPEGYSVSREKKERFSLILESASTNQTSMYLCASSPAGGNTDTQYFGPGTRLTVL.